The 30 T cell receptor beta chains presented below share a single source sample, sequenced in a study of blood T cell repertoires in COVID-19. Sequencing used immunoSEQ multiplex PCR; TCRdb keeps in-frame clones, though not all of them. The repertoire holds more than 15,000 clones, with roughly 87% as singletons. Material for sequencing was peripheral blood. Receptor source: a man aged 45-60 years with active COVID-19.

V gene TRBV19 combines with J gene TRBJ1-2, with 7 nucleotides matching TRBD1. CDR1 LNHDA and CDR2 SQIVND come from the germline V gene (reference sequence). V dropped 5 bases and J dropped 7; count of bases not matched to a gene: 10. The CDR3 length is 14 residues. The CDR3 reads CASSAGQVSFGYTF. The CDR3 coding sequence is TGTGCCAGTAGTGCAGGACAGGTCTCCTTTGGCTACACCTTC.

The genes are TRBV28 and TRBJ2-7; weak D call: TRBD1 (6 bases). This CDR3 region has 14 residues. Trimming pared 3 bases from V and 2 bases from J, leaving 11 bases between. Germline-derived CDR1 and CDR2 are MDHEN and SYDVKM. Here the CDR3 reads CASSFQGTTYEQYF. The CDR3 DNA follows: TGTGCCAGCAGTTTCCAGGGGACCACCTACGAGCAGTACTTC.

J is TRBJ1-5 and V is TRBV6-5; 8 nucleotides agree with TRBD1. CDR1 is MNHEY and CDR2 is SVGAGI in the germline V gene. There are 15 residues in the CDR3. V shed 6 bases, J shed 3 bases, and the junction held 7 bases outside the gene matches. The CDR3 is CASRHRGGTNQPQHF. Here the CDR3 DNA reads TGTGCCAGCAGGCACAGGGGGGGTACCAATCAGCCCCAGCATTTT.

This sequence joins TRBV5-8 and TRBJ1-1; 9 bases fit TRBD1. Looked up from germline, CDR1 is SGHTS and CDR2 is YDEGEE. J was trimmed by 5 bases and V by 4 bases; bases with no gene match: 6. The CDR3 contains 14 residues. CDR3 amino acids: CASSLGQGITEAFF. The CDR3 nucleotides read TGTGCCAGCAGCCTGGGACAGGGTATAACTGAAGCTTTCTTT.

The V call is TRBV5-6, the J call TRBJ2-1, with a tentative D call TRBD1 (5 bases). CDR3 size: 13 residues. V lost 2 bases to trimming and J lost 6 bases, with 9 bases between them. The germline gives CDR1 SGHDT, CDR2 YYEEEE. CDR3: CASSFQGSNEQFF. In DNA form, the CDR3 reads TGTGCCAGCAGCTTTCAGGGCTCCAATGAGCAGTTCTTC. The full variable domain, in which reference TRBV5-6 and TRBJ2-1 provide the parts outside the CDR3, is DAGVTQSPTHLIKTRGQQVTLRCSPKSGHDTVSWYQQALGQGPQFIFQYYEEEERQRGNFPDRFSGHQFPNYSSELNVNALLLGDSALYLCASSFQGSNEQFFGPGTRLTVL.

J is TRBJ2-5 and V is TRBV10-3, with TRBD1 identical over 9 bases. The germline CDR1 and CDR2 sequences are ENHRY and SYGVKD. This CDR3 is built from 16 residues. With V trimmed by 0 bases and J by 4 bases, 6 bases remained unmatched. The CDR3 is CAISESENRGRETQYF. The CDR3 region has the DNA TGTGCCATCAGTGAGTCAGAAAACAGGGGGCGAGAGACCCAGTACTTC.

V is TRBV24-1 and J is TRBJ2-3; D perhaps matches TRBD1 (6 bases). There are 15 residues in the CDR3. CDR1 and CDR2 (germline): KGHDR, SFDVKD. V gave up 2 bases and J gave up 2 bases, with 10 bases separating them. In nucleotides, the CDR3 is TGTGCCACCAGTGATTCAGGACAGCCCACAGATACGCAGTATTTT. As protein: CATSDSGQPTDTQYF.

The chain links TRBV7-9 to TRBJ2-5; D might be TRBD1 (7 bases). V was shortened by 2 bases and J by 1 base, with 20 bases between the two germline ends. Germline V gene lookup returns CDR1 SEHNR and CDR2 FQNEAQ (reference sequence). The CDR3 covers 18 residues. The CDR3 protein is CASSLPKAAGQPQETQYF. The CDR3, as DNA: TGTGCCAGCAGCTTACCGAAAGCGGCGGGACAGCCCCAAGAGACCCAGTACTTC.

The chain has TRBV28 and TRBJ1-2; 10 positions match TRBD1. CDR1 and CDR2 (germline): MDHEN, SYDVKM. V trimming: 5 bases; J trimming: 6 bases; junction bases outside the gene matches: 12. This CDR3 is built from 16 residues. CDR3 sequence (DNA): TGTGCCAGCAGTACTCATTCCGGGACAGGGGAGGATGGCTACACCTTC. It specifies CASSTHSGTGEDGYTF.

The genes are TRBV4-2 and TRBJ1-6; D unresolved. Trimming removed 2 bases at V and 9 bases at J, with 8 bases between. CDR3 size: 13 residues. The V gene's germline CDR1 is LGHNA and CDR2 YNFKEQ. The CDR3 DNA follows: TGTGCCAGCAGCCAAATCGGAGGTTCACCCCTCCACTTT. Translation gives CASSQIGGSPLHF.

The chain combines TRBV5-1 with TRBJ2-3; D is perhaps TRBD2 (5 bases). The germline CDR1 and CDR2 sequences are SGHRS and YFSETQ. Trimming left V 4 bases short and J 3 bases short, with 12 bases between. This CDR3 is built from 14 residues. The CDR3 here is CASSMDLWTDTQYF. The CDR3 DNA is TGCGCCAGCAGCATGGACTTGTGGACAGATACGCAGTATTTT.

This chain connects TRBV7-8 to TRBJ1-3; D possibly corresponds to TRBD1 (5 bases). Deletions cut 2 bases from V and 0 bases from J, with 11 bases between. Germline V gene sequence: CDR1 SGHVS, CDR2 FQNEAQ. CDR3 length: 16 residues. In DNA form, the CDR3 reads TGTGCCAGCAGCTTACAGGGTAGATACTCTGGAAACACCATATATTTT. Translated, it gives CASSLQGRYSGNTIYF.

This sequence joins TRBV28 and TRBJ1-5; a possible D gene is TRBD1 (6 bases). V lost 6 bases, J lost 3 bases, and 12 bases lay in between. The CDR3 sequence is 14 residues long. Germline CDR1 MDHEN, CDR2 SYDVKM. CDR3 sequence (DNA): TGTGCCAGCAGGGGAACAGGGTCCAATCAGCCCCAGCATTTT. Translated: CASRGTGSNQPQHF. Filled out from reference TRBV28 and TRBJ1-5, the complete variable domain reads DVKVTQSSRYLVKRTGEKVFLECVQDMDHENMFWYRQDPGLGLRLIYFSYDVKMKEKGDIPEGYSVSREKKERFSLILESASTNQTSMYLCASRGTGSNQPQHFGDGTRLSIL.

The genes are TRBV2 and TRBJ2-3, with no clear D. Germline CDR1 is SNHLY and CDR2 is FYNNEI. V lost 7 bases and J 0 bases, leaving 11 bases between the germline ends. The CDR3 is made up of 14 amino acids. The CDR3 coding sequence is TGTGCCAGCAACTTGGTGGGCAGCACAGATACGCAGTATTTT. It encodes CASNLVGSTDTQYF.

The rearrangement uses TRBV11-2 and TRBJ2-7, with a possible D match to TRBD2 (5 bases). The CDR3 has 16 amino acids. V lost 1 base to trimming and J lost 1 base, with 14 bases between them. Germline-derived CDR1 and CDR2 are SGHAT and FQNNGV. CDR3 DNA sequence: TGTGCCAGCAGCTTAGTGAGGGCGGGTCCTTCCTACGAGCAGTACTTC. It translates to CASSLVRAGPSYEQYF. The full variable domain, completed using reference TRBV11-2 and TRBJ2-7, is EAGVAQSPRYKIIEKRQSVAFWCNPISGHATLYWYQQILGQGPKLLIQFQNNGVVDDSQLPKDRFSAERLKGVDSTLKIQPAKLEDSAVYLCASSLVRAGPSYEQYFGPGTRLTVT.

V gene TRBV28 combines with J gene TRBJ1-1; 7 bases align to TRBD1. From germline, CDR1 is MDHEN and CDR2 SYDVKM. Trimming took 3 bases from V and 3 from J; bases not matched to a gene: 16. The CDR3 contains 18 residues. The CDR3 DNA is TGTGCCAGCAGTTTTCTGTTGACAGGGCTAATGCGGGACACTGAAGCTTTCTTT. Translation gives CASSFLLTGLMRDTEAFF.

V gene TRBV18 combines with J gene TRBJ2-7; possibly TRBD2 for D (6 bases). V dropped 5 bases and J dropped 3 bases, with 11 bases sitting between them. The germline gives CDR1 KGHSH, CDR2 LQKENI. The CDR3 has 13 residues. The CDR3 region is CASSGGTHYEQYF. The CDR3 DNA is TGTGCCAGCTCAGGCGGGACTCACTACGAGCAGTACTTC.

CDR3 residues: CASSPRDTQYF. CDR3 DNA sequence: TGTGCCAGCTCCCCTCGAGATACGCAGTATTTT. The chain has TRBV18 and TRBJ2-3; D is unclear. This CDR3 contains 11 residues. Germline loops: CDR1 KGHSH, CDR2 LQKENI. The V and J ends lost 6 bases and 5 bases respectively, with 6 bases between them. The variable domain in full, completed from reference TRBV18 and TRBJ2-3, reads NAGVMQNPRHLVRRRGQEARLRCSPMKGHSHVYWYRQLPEEGLKFMVYLQKENIIDESGMPKERFSAEFPKEGPSILRIQQVVRGDSAAYFCASSPRDTQYFGPGTRLTVL.

The chain links TRBV19 to TRBJ1-4, with D uncertain. Trimming removed 7 bases from V and 3 bases from J, with 15 bases in between. This CDR3 contains 15 residues. The germline CDR1 and CDR2 sequences are LNHDA and SQIVND (reference sequence). CDR3 nucleotides: TGTGCCAGTAAAATCGGGAATTCGGCTAATGAAAAACTGTTTTTT. As protein: CASKIGNSANEKLFF.

V is TRBV18 and J is TRBJ2-7; TRBD2 matches 9 bases. The V gene end was trimmed by 3 bases and the J gene end by 5 bases; junction bases not matched to a gene: 14. There are 17 residues in the CDR3. CDR1 is KGHSH and CDR2 is LQKENI in the germline V gene. CDR3 sequence (DNA): TGTGCCAGCTCACCCTCCCCTTATAGCGGGAGTACAGACGAGCAGTACTTC. Encoded protein: CASSPSPYSGSTDEQYF.

The chain employs TRBV6-1 and TRBJ1-2; 10 bases align to TRBD1. CDR3 size: 16 residues. CDR1 and CDR2 from the germline V gene are MNHNS and SASEGT. The V gene end was trimmed by 4 bases and the J gene end by 4 bases; junction bases not matched to a gene: 9. This CDR3 reads CASSGRGDRGGYGYTF. CDR3 DNA: TGTGCCAGCAGTGGGAGAGGGGACAGGGGTGGCTATGGCTACACCTTC.

The gene calls are TRBV6-5 and TRBJ2-3, with a weak D call TRBD2 (5 bases). V gave up 7 bases and J gave up 6 bases, with 11 bases separating them. This CDR3 has 12 amino acids. Germline lookup yields CDR1 MNHEY and CDR2 SVGAGI. CDR3 residues: CASTNRGDTQYF. CDR3 nucleotide sequence: TGTGCCAGCACAAACCGGGGTGATACGCAGTATTTT.

This clone has more than one count but fewer than ten. Other DNA sequences from this sample encode an identical CDR3 as well. The J gene is TRBJ1-1, the V gene TRBV3-1 (or the pseudogene TRBV3-2); D is unclear. The V end was cut by 1 base, the J end by 1 base, with 4 bases between. The CDR3 is 13 amino acids. Per the germline V gene, CDR1 is LGHDT and CDR2 is YNNKEL (reference sequence). This CDR3 reads CASSQGGNTEAFF. Written as DNA, the CDR3 is TGTGCCAGCAGCCAAGGAGGGAACACTGAAGCTTTCTTT.

The chain joins TRBV7-8 to TRBJ1-1; 7 nucleotides match TRBD1. Germline V gives CDR1 SGHVS, CDR2 FQNEAQ. The V segment lost 1 base and the J segment 2 bases; nucleotides outside the gene matches: 7. This CDR3 comprises 16 residues. The CDR3 here is CASSLVRGTVNTEAFF. CDR3 nucleotide sequence: TGTGCCAGCAGCTTAGTCCGCGGGACAGTCAACACTGAAGCTTTCTTT.

The chain is built from TRBV18 and TRBJ2-7, with 7 bases matching TRBD2. Germline-derived CDR1 and CDR2 are KGHSH and LQKENI. V gave up 4 bases and J gave up 0 bases; unmatched junction bases: 12. There are 17 residues in the CDR3. CDR3 coding DNA: TGTGCCAGCTCACACGGCCGGGGACCTAGCGGCTCCTACGAGCAGTACTTC. It specifies CASSHGRGPSGSYEQYF.

The chain joins TRBV2 to TRBJ1-5; 7 bases agree with TRBD1. The CDR3 contains 14 residues. Germline trimming cut 9 bases from V and 1 base from J; bases unmatched to any gene: 6. Germline CDR1 is SNHLY and CDR2 is FYNNEI. The CDR3 region has the DNA TGTGCCAGTTCCCCGGACAGGAGCAATCAGCCCCAGCATTTT. It is translated as CASSPDRSNQPQHF.

The V call is TRBV25-1, the J call TRBJ1-1, with 7 bases that match TRBD1. The J segment lost 0 bases and the V segment lost 5 bases, leaving 15 bases of the junction unmatched. CDR1 is MGHDK and CDR2 is SYGVNS in the germline V gene. The CDR3 is made up of 18 amino acids. The chain's CDR3 is CASSTLGPGQTLNTEAFF. Written as DNA, the CDR3 is TGTGCCAGCAGTACCCTTGGGCCGGGACAGACACTGAACACTGAAGCTTTCTTT.

The chain carries TRBV9 and TRBJ2-5; 7 bases are shared with TRBD1. This CDR3 comprises 16 residues. J lost 0 bases, V lost 3 bases, and 8 bases had no gene match. Germline CDR1 SGDLS, CDR2 YYNGEE. The CDR3 DNA reads as TGTGCCAGCAGCGCCCTCGGACAGGAACACCAAGAGACCCAGTACTTC. Translating it yields CASSALGQEHQETQYF.

This chain uses TRBV28 with TRBJ1-3; 8 bases agree with TRBD1. With 3 bases clipped from V and 0 bases from J, the junction kept 4 bases outside the gene matches. Germline CDR1 and CDR2: MDHEN and SYDVKM. The CDR3 is 16 residues long. In DNA, the CDR3 is TGTGCCAGCAGTTTCTGGGGACAGGCCTCTGGAAACACCATATATTTT. Encoded protein: CASSFWGQASGNTIYF.

The rearrangement links TRBV28 to TRBJ1-1, with D possibly TRBD1 on 5 matching bases. In germline, CDR1 is MDHEN, CDR2 SYDVKM. V was cut by 3 bases and J by 7 bases, with 21 bases left in between. CDR3 length: 16 residues. CDR3 protein: CASSLVAGRERREAFF. The CDR3, as DNA: TGTGCCAGCAGTTTGGTTGCAGGGCGAGAGAGGCGTGAAGCTTTCTTT.